This T cell receptor (beta chain) was identified in a study of radiotherapy plus CTLA-4 blockade in lung cancer. Whole-study context: Disease control was present in around a third of patients, and objective responses in under 20%. Broader study findings: Increased serum interferon-beta after radiation also reportedly predicted response strongly. Once radiotherapy plus ipilimumab had been given, TCR clones derived from tumor expanded in blood.

V was pared by 4 bases and J by 4 bases, with 12 bases between. The CDR3 is 13 residues long. Looked up from germline, CDR1 is SGHDT and CDR2 is YYEEEE. This clone was detected only a few times. Its antigen is unidentified. Here immunoSEQ multiplex PCR was the method, and the copy in TCRdb shows in-frame clones only, minus some. The sample lists roughly 62,000 clones, 65% to 85% seen once, with 2.9% in the top ten. The source of this sequence is a human donor with non-small cell lung cancer who had a complete response to radiotherapy plus ipilimumab. The chain combines TRBV5-6 with TRBJ2-7; tentatively, D is TRBD1 (7 bases). Specimen: peripheral blood, collected from a patient treated with radiotherapy plus ipilimumab. In DNA, the CDR3 is TGTGCCAGCAGCCAACAGGGGAGGTACGAGCAGTACTTC. Translation gives CASSQQGRYEQYF.